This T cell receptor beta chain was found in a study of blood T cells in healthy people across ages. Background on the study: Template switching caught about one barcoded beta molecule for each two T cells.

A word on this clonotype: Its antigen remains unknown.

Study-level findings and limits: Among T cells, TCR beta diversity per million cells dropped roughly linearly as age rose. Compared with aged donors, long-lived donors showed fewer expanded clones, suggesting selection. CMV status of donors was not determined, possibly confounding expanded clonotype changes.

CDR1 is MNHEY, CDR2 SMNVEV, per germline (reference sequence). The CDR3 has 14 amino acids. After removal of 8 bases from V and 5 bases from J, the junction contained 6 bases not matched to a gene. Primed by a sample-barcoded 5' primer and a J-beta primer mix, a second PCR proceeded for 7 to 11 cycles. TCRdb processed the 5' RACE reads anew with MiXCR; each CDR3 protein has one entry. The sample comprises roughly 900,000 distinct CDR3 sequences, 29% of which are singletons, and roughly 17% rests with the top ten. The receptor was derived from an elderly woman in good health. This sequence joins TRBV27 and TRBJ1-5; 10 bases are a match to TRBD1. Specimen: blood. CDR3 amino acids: CASLLGQGYQPQHF. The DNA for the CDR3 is TGTGCCAGCCTTCTGGGACAGGGGTATCAGCCCCAGCATTTT.